This T cell receptor (beta chain) was captured by sequencing in a study of blood T cells in healthy people across ages (dated by TCRdb to between 2014 and 2017). About the study as a whole: In model experiments, template switching captured about one uniquely barcoded TCR beta cDNA molecule for every two T cells. Using the same blood draw, the study looked at two additional independent replicas of 1 million unique cDNA reads for two donors, one aged 18 to 30 and the other aged 80 or older. Donors of different ages were randomly distributed across sequencing lanes to avoid experimental bias. The donors were split into four age groups: young (average 16 years), middle-aged (39), aged (roughly 60) and long-lived (over 80). To track age-related changes in TCR beta repertoire diversity, the study relied on deep sequencing normalized with unique cDNA molecular identifiers. Paper-wide results and their limitations: Conclusive comparison of naive and antigen-experienced compartments was prevented by the profiling of bulk unsorted PBMCs. The long-lived group showed more naive CD4+ T cells, fewer expanded clones and increased TCR diversity than the aged group, suggesting age selection. There was a strong correlation between observed TCR beta diversity and the percentage of naive T cells measured by flow cytometry. Observed TCR beta diversity per million T cells fell roughly linearly with age, and a significant reduction was already apparent by age roughly 40. Because the CMV infection status of the donors was unknown, age-related changes in expanded clonotypes may potentially have been confounded. Estimates of total diversity based on one million sequenced T cells were regarded as lower bounds and as underestimates.

Concerning this clonotype itself: Its antigen remains unidentified. Base qualities are missing; no much larger clone stands one base away.

From the cysteine up to the phenylalanine, the CDR3 has a length of 15 residues. The CDR3 DNA has 45 bases and is translated from base 1. Ends trimmed: V by 7 bases, J by 14 bases; bases unmatched to a gene: 16. In the germline V gene, CDR1 corresponds to MNHNS and CDR2 to SASEGT. Donors were a few dozen systemically healthy Caucasian individuals from Russia aged roughly 6 to 90 years. Each donor gave ten milliliters of peripheral blood, collected into EDTA-treated Vacutainer tubes. Ficoll-Paque density-gradient centrifugation was used to isolate PBMCs, with at least 6.5 million per sample. Trizol reagent was used to extract total RNA from PBMCs, with at least 5 micrograms per sample. The percentages of naive CD45RAhigh/CD27high T cells were determined by flow cytometry on a PBMC aliquot from every donor. Library construction relied on 5' RACE. Sequencing was performed on an Illumina HiSeq 2500. A second PCR of about 7 to 12 cycles was run with a J-beta primer mix and a sample-barcoded 5' primer. A template-switch 5' adaptor carrying 12 random nucleotides introduced a unique molecular identifier onto each TCR beta cDNA molecule. Each sample yielded at least 2.5 million CDR3-containing paired-end reads. First-strand cDNA synthesis was performed from all RNA using the Mint cDNA synthesis kit, with priming by a TRBC-specific oligonucleotide. After uracil-DNA glycosylase treatment, a first 18-cycle PCR used universal primers M1SS and BC2_uni_R on all cDNA. In the authors' own workflow: Each sample was normalized by randomly selecting 1 million high-quality reads, each carrying a distinct molecular identifier. Reads with shared molecular identifiers were discarded instead of being binned into consensus sequences. CDR3 identification, clonotype clustering and error correction used MiTCR with a Q25 quality threshold and the strictest error-elimination algorithm. A nonparametric unseen species model with Euler transformation was used to estimate a lower bound on total TCR beta diversity. Starting from the raw public reads, TCRdb applied fastp trimming at Q25, assembled clones with MiXCR and retained in-frame beta chains. Each entry merges the rows of one CDR3 protein and shows their most common DNA and genes. What appears here as the V and J calls and clone size reflects TCRdb's work, not the paper's. A total of about a million distinct CDR3 sequences appear in this sample, around two fifths of them only once. Of the sample, 10% to 15% is held by the ten largest clones.

Here the chain combines TRBV6-1 and TRBJ2-1; 11 junctional bases match TRBD2. This sequence was found in a man aged 18 to 30 in good health. Material: blood. The CDR3: CASKELGSGGAVEFF. The DNA sequence reads TGTGCCAGCAAGGAGTTAGGTAGCGGGGGGGCCGTGGAGTTCTTC.